This T cell receptor beta chain derives from a study of T-cell reconstitution after alpha-beta-depleted transplantation in children. Unique molecular identifiers tagged the TCRbeta library. MiXCR was run by TCRdb on the PCR reads, yielding one entry per CDR3 protein. Here the sample spans about 180,000 distinct CDR3 sequences, roughly 11% being singletons. The CDR3 length is 15 residues. Trimming took 5 bases from V and 7 from J; bases not matched to a gene: 6. CDR1 and CDR2 (germline): LGHNT, FRNRAP. Sample: PBMCs, taken before TCRalphabeta/CD19-depleted stem cell transplant. The gene calls are TRBV12-5 and TRBJ2-2, with 11 bases identical to TRBD1. This clonotype was obtained from a boy younger than 10 with acute myeloid leukemia, due to receive a stem cell transplant. The CDR3 DNA reads TGTGCTAGTGGTAACGGACAGGGGGCAGTCGGGGAGCTGTTTTTT. It yields the protein CASGNGQGAVGELFF.